These T cell receptor beta chains were read from a single sample in a study of human T cells and chemical hapten exposure. A single record per CDR3 protein comes from TCRdb applying MiXCR to the RACE reads. The table has roughly 380,000 distinct CDR3 sequences, roughly 5.3% seen once. The material sequenced was whole blood, taken in connection with sensitization to the hapten diphenylcyclopropenone (DPC). These TCRs come from a woman in her fifties or sixties with alopecia areata. Some clones in this sample may be carry-over from other donors' samples. Both conserved end residues are part of each CDR3. Fields, in order: CDR3 protein, clone size, J gene, V gene, CDR3 length. Some rows mark clone size as missing; the rest say once, few, many or name a class of expanded clone.

cdr3_aa: CASSMTGGAGDTEAFF
clone_size: few
j_call: TRBJ1-1
v_call: TRBV4-1
cdr3_length: 16

cdr3_aa: CASSLARTGVSGNTIYF
clone_size: .
j_call: TRBJ1-3
v_call: TRBV7-6
cdr3_length: 17

cdr3_aa: CAGQSQVPGTEAFF
clone_size: many
j_call: TRBJ1-1
v_call: TRBV6-6
cdr3_length: 14

cdr3_aa: CASSVRGYNEQFF
clone_size: few
j_call: TRBJ2-1
v_call: TRBV9
cdr3_length: 13

cdr3_aa: CSVEDHVFEQYF
clone_size: many
j_call: TRBJ2-7
v_call: TRBV29-1
cdr3_length: 12

cdr3_aa: CAWSGDRGGNTIYF
clone_size: few
j_call: TRBJ1-3
v_call: TRBV30
cdr3_length: 14

cdr3_aa: CAVPGSLYEQYF
clone_size: many
j_call: TRBJ2-7
v_call: TRBV6-4
cdr3_length: 12

cdr3_aa: CASSLIGVSTEAFF
clone_size: many
j_call: TRBJ1-1
v_call: TRBV5-4
cdr3_length: 14

cdr3_aa: CASSWEPTNQPQHF
clone_size: .
j_call: TRBJ1-5
v_call: TRBV6-5
cdr3_length: 14

cdr3_aa: CASSSDYSEQFF
clone_size: many
j_call: TRBJ2-1
v_call: TRBV7-8
cdr3_length: 12

cdr3_aa: CASSLVGRSYEQYF
clone_size: many
j_call: TRBJ2-7
v_call: TRBV28
cdr3_length: 14

cdr3_aa: CASSYSGVEQYF
clone_size: many
j_call: TRBJ2-7
v_call: TRBV6-2/TRBV6-3
cdr3_length: 12

cdr3_aa: CSAQDLSYEQYF
clone_size: many
j_call: TRBJ2-7
v_call: TRBV20-1
cdr3_length: 12

cdr3_aa: CASSLSLNYGYTF
clone_size: .
j_call: TRBJ1-2
v_call: TRBV5-1
cdr3_length: 13

cdr3_aa: CASRSTGEPPQHF
clone_size: .
j_call: TRBJ1-5
v_call: TRBV28
cdr3_length: 13

cdr3_aa: CASSQQGGITEAFF
clone_size: .
j_call: TRBJ1-1
v_call: TRBV3-1
cdr3_length: 14

cdr3_aa: CATSREIPYEQYF
clone_size: few
j_call: TRBJ2-7
v_call: TRBV15
cdr3_length: 13

cdr3_aa: CASSPVTSTQYF
clone_size: many
j_call: TRBJ2-3
v_call: TRBV9
cdr3_length: 12

cdr3_aa: CASSLGTGGTYEQYF
clone_size: few
j_call: TRBJ2-7
v_call: TRBV12-3/TRBV12-4
cdr3_length: 15

cdr3_aa: CASSPLGAGRGEKLFF
clone_size: .
j_call: TRBJ1-4
v_call: TRBV4-1
cdr3_length: 16

cdr3_aa: CASSHTGGGPSTYEQYF
clone_size: .
j_call: TRBJ2-7
v_call: TRBV9
cdr3_length: 17

cdr3_aa: CASSFRGGTTGELFF
clone_size: many
j_call: TRBJ2-2
v_call: TRBV7-2
cdr3_length: 15

cdr3_aa: CSARGTGTGAHEQYF
clone_size: many
j_call: TRBJ2-7
v_call: TRBV20-1
cdr3_length: 15

cdr3_aa: CASSQDDREQFF
clone_size: few
j_call: TRBJ2-1
v_call: TRBV3-1
cdr3_length: 12

cdr3_aa: CASSLILGHTEAFF
clone_size: few
j_call: TRBJ1-1
v_call: TRBV27
cdr3_length: 14

cdr3_aa: CASSYQGSSYGYTF
clone_size: few
j_call: TRBJ1-2
v_call: TRBV6-5
cdr3_length: 14

cdr3_aa: CSARDSLAAGETQYF
clone_size: few
j_call: TRBJ2-5
v_call: TRBV20-1
cdr3_length: 15

cdr3_aa: CAISGSPDTQWYEQYF
clone_size: .
j_call: TRBJ2-7
v_call: TRBV10-3
cdr3_length: 16

cdr3_aa: CASSVVRVGTEAFF
clone_size: many
j_call: TRBJ1-1
v_call: TRBV9
cdr3_length: 14

cdr3_aa: CASSTDRDGSPLHF
clone_size: .
j_call: TRBJ1-6
v_call: TRBV7-9
cdr3_length: 14

cdr3_aa: CASSSGLGRNEQFF
clone_size: many
j_call: TRBJ2-1
v_call: TRBV13
cdr3_length: 14

cdr3_aa: CASNVDPGVQLETQYF
clone_size: many
j_call: TRBJ2-5
v_call: TRBV6-2/TRBV6-3
cdr3_length: 16

cdr3_aa: CASSLRGTGANVLTF
clone_size: many
j_call: TRBJ2-6
v_call: TRBV7-8
cdr3_length: 15

cdr3_aa: CSASDGSFGEKLFF
clone_size: few
j_call: TRBJ1-4
v_call: TRBV20-1
cdr3_length: 14

cdr3_aa: CASSLPTGYGYTF
clone_size: .
j_call: TRBJ1-2
v_call: TRBV19
cdr3_length: 13

cdr3_aa: CASRGTGLGTEAFF
clone_size: few
j_call: TRBJ1-1
v_call: TRBV28
cdr3_length: 14

cdr3_aa: CSVRLGSETQYF
clone_size: many
j_call: TRBJ2-5
v_call: TRBV29-1
cdr3_length: 12

cdr3_aa: CASSFQRGGNTGELFF
clone_size: many
j_call: TRBJ2-2
v_call: TRBV11-2
cdr3_length: 16

cdr3_aa: CASSQDLRSGALRGEQFF
clone_size: .
j_call: TRBJ2-1
v_call: TRBV4-2
cdr3_length: 18

cdr3_aa: CASSFKATGELFF
clone_size: many
j_call: TRBJ2-2
v_call: TRBV5-1
cdr3_length: 13

cdr3_aa: CSVSGLAGVENEQFF
clone_size: .
j_call: TRBJ2-1
v_call: TRBV29-1
cdr3_length: 15

cdr3_aa: CASSPRQGGYQPQHF
clone_size: few
j_call: TRBJ1-5
v_call: TRBV12-3/TRBV12-4
cdr3_length: 15

cdr3_aa: CASSQDRGEQFF
clone_size: many
j_call: TRBJ2-1
v_call: TRBV3-1
cdr3_length: 12

cdr3_aa: CASSFTSDRDGELFF
clone_size: many
j_call: TRBJ2-2
v_call: TRBV7-2
cdr3_length: 15

cdr3_aa: CASGLRGSGANVLTF
clone_size: many
j_call: TRBJ2-6
v_call: TRBV27
cdr3_length: 15

cdr3_aa: CASRHNQLQTRDEQYF
clone_size: many
j_call: TRBJ2-7
v_call: TRBV6-1
cdr3_length: 16

cdr3_aa: CASSLVSGTYEQYF
clone_size: few
j_call: TRBJ2-7
v_call: TRBV5-5
cdr3_length: 14